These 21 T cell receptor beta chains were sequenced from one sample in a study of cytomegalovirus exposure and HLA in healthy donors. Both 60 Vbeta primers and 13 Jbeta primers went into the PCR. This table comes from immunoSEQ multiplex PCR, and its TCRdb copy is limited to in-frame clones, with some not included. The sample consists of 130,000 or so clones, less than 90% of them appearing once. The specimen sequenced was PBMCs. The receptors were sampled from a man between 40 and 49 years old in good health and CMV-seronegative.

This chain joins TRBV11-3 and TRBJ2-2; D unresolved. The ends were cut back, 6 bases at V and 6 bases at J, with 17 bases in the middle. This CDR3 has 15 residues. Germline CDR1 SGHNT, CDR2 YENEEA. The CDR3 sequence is CASSSLSGRPGELFF. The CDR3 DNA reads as TGTGCCAGCAGTTCCTTATCTGGGCGCCCCGGGGAGCTGTTTTTT.

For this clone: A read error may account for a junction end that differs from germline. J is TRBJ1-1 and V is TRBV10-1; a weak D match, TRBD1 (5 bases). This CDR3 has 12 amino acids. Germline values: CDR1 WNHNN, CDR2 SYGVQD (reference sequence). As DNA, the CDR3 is TGCGCCAGCAGTGAGTCGAGTCAGGGCCCTTCCTTT. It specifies CASSESSQGPSF.

This chain's CDR3 is CASTRPGLAGGRTQYF. CDR3 DNA: TGTGCCAGCACCCGGCCGGGACTAGCGGGAGGGCGGACGCAGTATTTT. The V gene is TRBV11-2, the J gene TRBJ2-3, with 16 positions matching TRBD2. The length of the CDR3 is 16 residues. V was pared by 7 bases and J by 9 bases, with 10 bases of the junction left unmatched. Germline values: CDR1 SGHAT, CDR2 FQNNGV.

CDR3 in amino acids: CASSVRWDTEAFF. The CDR3 DNA sequence: TGTGCCAGCAGCGTGCGGTGGGACACTGAAGCTTTCTTT. The rearrangement uses TRBV7-3 and TRBJ1-1; unclear D gene. Trimming pared 5 bases from V and 3 bases from J, leaving 10 bases between. CDR3 length: 13 amino acids. The germline CDR1 and CDR2 sequences are SGHTA and FQGTGA.

CDR3 in amino acids: CASGGRAANNEQFF. CDR3 in DNA: TGTGCCAGCGGCGGGAGGGCAGCCAACAATGAGCAGTTCTTC. The J gene is TRBJ2-1, the V gene TRBV6-5; 9 bases line up with TRBD2. The CDR3 extends over 14 amino acids. Germline V gene data show CDR1 as MNHEY and CDR2 as SVGAGI. The junction had 7 bases not matched to a gene; V was cut back by 8 bases and J by 5 bases.

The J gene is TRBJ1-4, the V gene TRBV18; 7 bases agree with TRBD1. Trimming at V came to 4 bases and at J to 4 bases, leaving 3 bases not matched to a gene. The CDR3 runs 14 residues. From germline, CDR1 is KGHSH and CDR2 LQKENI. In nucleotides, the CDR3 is TGTGCCAGCTCACGCACAGGGGTTAATGAAAAACTGTTTTTT. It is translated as CASSRTGVNEKLFF.

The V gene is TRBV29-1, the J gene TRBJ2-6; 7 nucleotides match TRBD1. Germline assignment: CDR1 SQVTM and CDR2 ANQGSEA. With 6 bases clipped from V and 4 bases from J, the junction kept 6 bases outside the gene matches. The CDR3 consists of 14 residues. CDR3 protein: CSVTGANGANVLTF. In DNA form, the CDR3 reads TGCAGCGTCACAGGGGCTAACGGGGCCAACGTCCTGACTTTC.

CDR3: CASRQGGYNEQFF. The CDR3 DNA is TGTGCCAGCAGACAGGGGGGCTACAATGAGCAGTTCTTC. The chain couples TRBV6-5 to TRBJ2-1; 8 positions agree with TRBD1. J was trimmed by 3 bases and V by 6 bases; bases with no gene match: 1. CDR3 length: 13 residues. Germline values: CDR1 MNHEY, CDR2 SVGAGI.

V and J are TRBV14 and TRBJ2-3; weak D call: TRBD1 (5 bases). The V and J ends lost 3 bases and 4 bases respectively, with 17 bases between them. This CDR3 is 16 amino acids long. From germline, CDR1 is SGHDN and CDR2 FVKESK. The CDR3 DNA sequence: TGTGCCAGCAGCCACCGGACACCCCAGGTCGCAGATACGCAGTATTTT. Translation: CASSHRTPQVADTQYF.

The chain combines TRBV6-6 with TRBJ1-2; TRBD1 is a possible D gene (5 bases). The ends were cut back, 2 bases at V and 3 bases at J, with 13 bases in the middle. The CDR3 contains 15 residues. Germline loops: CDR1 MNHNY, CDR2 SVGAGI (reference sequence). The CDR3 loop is CASSYQGQLDYGYTF. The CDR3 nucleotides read TGTGCCAGCAGTTACCAAGGACAATTGGACTATGGCTACACCTTC.

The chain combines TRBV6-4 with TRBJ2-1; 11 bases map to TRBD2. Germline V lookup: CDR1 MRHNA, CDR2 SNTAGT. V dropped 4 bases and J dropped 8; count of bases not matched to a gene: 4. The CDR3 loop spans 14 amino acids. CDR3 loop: CASSVSGGAHEQFF. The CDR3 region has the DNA TGTGCCAGCAGTGTTAGCGGGGGGGCCCATGAGCAGTTCTTC.

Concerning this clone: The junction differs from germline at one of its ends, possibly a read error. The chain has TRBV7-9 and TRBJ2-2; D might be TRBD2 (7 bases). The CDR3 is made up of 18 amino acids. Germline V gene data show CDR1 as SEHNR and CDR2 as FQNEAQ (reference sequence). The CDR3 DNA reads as TGTTCCAGCAGCCGCGGGTCGGGCGGGGGCAGGAACACCGGGGAGCTGTTTTTT. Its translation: CSSSRGSGGGRNTGELFF.

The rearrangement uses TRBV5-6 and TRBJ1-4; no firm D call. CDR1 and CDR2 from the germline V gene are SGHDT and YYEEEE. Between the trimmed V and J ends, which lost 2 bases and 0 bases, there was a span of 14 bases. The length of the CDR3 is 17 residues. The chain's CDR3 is CASSFIKRGATNEKLFF. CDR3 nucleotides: TGTGCCAGCAGCTTCATAAAACGGGGAGCAACTAATGAAAAACTGTTTTTT.

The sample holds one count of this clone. The CDR3 loop is CSVGVAANEQFF. The CDR3 DNA reads as TGCAGCGTTGGGGTTGCGGCTAATGAGCAGTTCTTC. The chain uses TRBV29-1 and TRBJ2-1; D remains ambiguous. This CDR3 is 12 amino acids long. The germline V gene encodes CDR1 SQVTM and CDR2 ANQGSEA. V lost 4 bases and J 7 bases, leaving 11 bases between the germline ends.

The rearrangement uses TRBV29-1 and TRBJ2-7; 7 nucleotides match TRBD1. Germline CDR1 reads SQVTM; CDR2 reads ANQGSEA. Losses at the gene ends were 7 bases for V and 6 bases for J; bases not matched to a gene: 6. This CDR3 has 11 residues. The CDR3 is CSAQGEREQYF. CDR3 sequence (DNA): TGCAGCGCTCAGGGGGAACGCGAGCAGTACTTC.

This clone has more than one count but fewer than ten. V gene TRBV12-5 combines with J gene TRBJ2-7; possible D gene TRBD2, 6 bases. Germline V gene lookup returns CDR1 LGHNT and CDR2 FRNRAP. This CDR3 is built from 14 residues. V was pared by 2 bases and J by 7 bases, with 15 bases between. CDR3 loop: CASGLTKGREEQYF. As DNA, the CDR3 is TGTGCTAGTGGTTTGACCAAAGGCCGGGAGGAGCAGTACTTC. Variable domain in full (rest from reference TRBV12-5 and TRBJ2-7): DARVTQTPRHKVTEMGQEVTMRCQPILGHNTVFWYRQTMMQGLELLAYFRNRAPLDDSGMPKDRFSAEMPDATLATLKIQPSEPRDSAVYFCASGLTKGREEQYFGPGTRLTVT.

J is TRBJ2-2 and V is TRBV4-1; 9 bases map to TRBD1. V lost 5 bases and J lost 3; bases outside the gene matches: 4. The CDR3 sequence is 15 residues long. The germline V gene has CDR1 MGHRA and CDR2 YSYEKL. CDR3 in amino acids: CASSARDRDTGELFF. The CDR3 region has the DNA TGCGCCAGCAGCGCCCGGGACAGGGACACCGGGGAGCTGTTTTTT.

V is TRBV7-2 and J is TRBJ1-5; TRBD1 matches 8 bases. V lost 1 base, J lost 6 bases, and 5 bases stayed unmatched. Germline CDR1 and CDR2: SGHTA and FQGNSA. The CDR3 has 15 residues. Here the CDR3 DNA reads TGTGCCAGCAGCTTAGTGGCAGGGGGCAGTCAGCCCCAGCATTTT. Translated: CASSLVAGGSQPQHF.

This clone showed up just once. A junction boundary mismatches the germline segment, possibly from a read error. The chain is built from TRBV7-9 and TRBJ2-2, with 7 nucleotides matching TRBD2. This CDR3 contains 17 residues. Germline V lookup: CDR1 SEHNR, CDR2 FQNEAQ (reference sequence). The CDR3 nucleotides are TGTTCCAGCAGCTTAACCAGCGGGGTTGCGAACACCGGGGAGCTGTTTTTT. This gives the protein CSSSLTSGVANTGELFF. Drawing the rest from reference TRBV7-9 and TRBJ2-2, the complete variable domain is DTGVSQNPRHKITKRGQNVTFRCDPISEHNRLYWYRQTLGQGPEFLTYFQNEAQLEKSRLLSDRFSAERPKGSFSTLEIQRTEQGDSAMYLCSSSLTSGVANTGELFFGEGSRLTVL.

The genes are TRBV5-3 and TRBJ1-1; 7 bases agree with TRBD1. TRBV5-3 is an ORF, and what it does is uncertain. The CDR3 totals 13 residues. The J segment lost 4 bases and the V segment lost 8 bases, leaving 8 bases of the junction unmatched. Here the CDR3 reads CASGTAGATEAFF. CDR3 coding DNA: TGTGCCAGTGGGACAGCTGGGGCCACTGAAGCTTTCTTT.

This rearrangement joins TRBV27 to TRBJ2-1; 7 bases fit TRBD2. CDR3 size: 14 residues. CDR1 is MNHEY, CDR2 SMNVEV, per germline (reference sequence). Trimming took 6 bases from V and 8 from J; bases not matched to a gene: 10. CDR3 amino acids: CASSVLGTTDEQFF. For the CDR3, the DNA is TGTGCCAGCAGCGTCTTAGGGACTACGGATGAGCAGTTCTTC.